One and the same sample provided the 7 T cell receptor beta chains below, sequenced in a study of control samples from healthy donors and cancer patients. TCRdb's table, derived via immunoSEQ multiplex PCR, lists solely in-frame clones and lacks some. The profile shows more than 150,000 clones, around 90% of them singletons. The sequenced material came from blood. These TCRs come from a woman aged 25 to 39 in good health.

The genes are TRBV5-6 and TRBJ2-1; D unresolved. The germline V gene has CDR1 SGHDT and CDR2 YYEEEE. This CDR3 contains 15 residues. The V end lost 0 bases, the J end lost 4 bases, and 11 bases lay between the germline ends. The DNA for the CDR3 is TGTGCCAGCAGCTTGGCCGTCGTGGATTACAATGAGCAGTTCTTC. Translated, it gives CASSLAVVDYNEQFF.

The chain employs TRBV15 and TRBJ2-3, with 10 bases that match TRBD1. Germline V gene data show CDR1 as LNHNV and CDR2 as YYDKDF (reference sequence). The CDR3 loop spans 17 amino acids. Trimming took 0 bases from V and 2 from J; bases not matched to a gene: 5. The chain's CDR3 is CATSRDGDRGFTDTQYF. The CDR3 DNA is TGTGCCACCAGCAGAGATGGGGACAGGGGTTTCACAGATACGCAGTATTTT.

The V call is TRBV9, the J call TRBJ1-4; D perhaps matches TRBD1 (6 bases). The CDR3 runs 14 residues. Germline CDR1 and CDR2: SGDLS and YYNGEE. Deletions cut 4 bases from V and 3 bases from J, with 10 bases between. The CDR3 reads CASSLGAANEKLFF. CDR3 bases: TGTGCCAGCAGCTTGGGGGCTGCTAATGAAAAACTGTTTTTT.

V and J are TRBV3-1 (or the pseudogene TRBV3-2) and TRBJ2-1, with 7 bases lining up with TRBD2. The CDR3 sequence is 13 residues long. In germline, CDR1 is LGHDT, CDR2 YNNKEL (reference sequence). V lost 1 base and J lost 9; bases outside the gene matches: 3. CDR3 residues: CASSQGPGGEQFF. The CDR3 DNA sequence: TGTGCCAGCAGCCAAGGGCCGGGGGGTGAGCAGTTCTTC.

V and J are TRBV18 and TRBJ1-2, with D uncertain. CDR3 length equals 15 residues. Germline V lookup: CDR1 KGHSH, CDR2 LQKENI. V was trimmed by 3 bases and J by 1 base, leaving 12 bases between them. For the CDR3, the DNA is TGTGCCAGCTCACCGCCGCTTGACGGTAACTATGGCTACACCTTC. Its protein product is CASSPPLDGNYGYTF.

The CDR3 DNA reads TGTGCCAGCAGCCAAGCAGCGGCTTACACAGATACGCAGTATTTT. Translating gives CASSQAAAYTDTQYF. The chain combines TRBV4-2 with TRBJ2-3; D is perhaps TRBD2 (5 bases). Germline loops: CDR1 LGHNA, CDR2 YNFKEQ. This CDR3 has 15 amino acids. Trimming shortened V by 1 base and J by 2 bases, and 10 bases separated the two germline ends.

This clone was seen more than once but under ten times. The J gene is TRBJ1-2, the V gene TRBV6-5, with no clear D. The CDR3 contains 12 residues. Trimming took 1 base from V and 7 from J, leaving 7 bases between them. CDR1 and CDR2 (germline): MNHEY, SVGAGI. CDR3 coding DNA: TGTGCCAGCAGTTACTGGGCCGGTGGCTACACCTTC. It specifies CASSYWAGGYTF.